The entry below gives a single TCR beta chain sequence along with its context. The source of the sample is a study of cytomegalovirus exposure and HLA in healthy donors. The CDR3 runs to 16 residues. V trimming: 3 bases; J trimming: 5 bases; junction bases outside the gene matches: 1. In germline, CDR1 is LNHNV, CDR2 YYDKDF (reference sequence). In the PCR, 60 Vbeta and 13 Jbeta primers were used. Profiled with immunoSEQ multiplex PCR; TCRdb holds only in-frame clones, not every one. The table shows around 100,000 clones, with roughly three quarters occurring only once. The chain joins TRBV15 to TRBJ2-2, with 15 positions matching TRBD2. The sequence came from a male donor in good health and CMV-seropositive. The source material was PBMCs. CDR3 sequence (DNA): TGTGCCACCAGCAGTGGACTAGCGGGAGGGACCGGGGAGCTGTTTTTT. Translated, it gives CATSSGLAGGTGELFF. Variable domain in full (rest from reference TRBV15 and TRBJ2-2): DAMVIQNPRYQVTQFGKPVTLSCSQTLNHNVMYWYQQKSSQAPKLLFHYYDKDFNNEADTPDNFQSRRPNTSFCFLDIRSPGLGDTAMYLCATSSGLAGGTGELFFGEGSRLTVL.